This T cell receptor (beta chain) is from a study of early T cells in non-severe SARS-CoV-2 infection. Study-wide results and limits: Private and CD4 specificities were missed by VDJdb matching, which favored anti-spike CD8 responses.

This clonotype appeared a few times. The antigen is unknown. The CDR3 contains 15 residues. Germline V gives CDR1 SGHVS, CDR2 FQNEAQ. Trimming left V 3 bases short and J 1 base short, with 12 bases between. Each CDR3 protein gets one entry after TCRdb re-called the 5' RACE reads with MiXCR. The table records approximately 120,000 distinct CDR3 sequences, about 15% of them present only once. The receptor comes from an adult who was a healthcare worker with PCR-confirmed SARS-CoV-2 infection or an uninfected control (not recorded which). The sample taken for sequencing was whole blood. The gene calls are TRBV7-8 and TRBJ1-1; D is uncertain. The DNA for the CDR3 is TGTGCCAGCAGCTTTTTGAGGGCTCCGAACACTGAAGCTTTCTTT. Its protein is CASSFLRAPNTEAFF.